The 5 T cell receptor beta chains presented below share a single source sample, sequenced in a study of blood T cell repertoires in COVID-19. The protocol was immunoSEQ multiplex PCR, while the TCRdb copy is restricted to in-frame clones and leaves out a portion. In the table there are some 100,000 clones, roughly nine tenths of which are singletons. Sequencing input: peripheral blood. These TCRs come from a man aged 50 to 60 with active COVID-19.

This clone was seen just once. The chain employs TRBV5-5 and TRBJ2-7, with TRBD2 matching over 8 bases. The V segment lost 1 base and the J segment 7 bases; nucleotides outside the gene matches: 7. Per the germline V gene, CDR1 is SGHKS and CDR2 is YYEKEE (reference sequence). The CDR3 is 14 residues long. In DNA, the CDR3 is TGTGCCAGCAGCTTGAGAGCGGGAGCTCGGGAGCAGTACGTC. Translated, it gives CASSLRAGAREQYV.

J is TRBJ2-2 and V is TRBV27, with D unclear. V shed 1 base and J shed 7 bases, with 4 bases lying between them. CDR1 and CDR2 (germline): MNHEY, SMNVEV (reference sequence). The CDR3 extends over 12 amino acids. The DNA of the CDR3 is TGTGCCAGCAGTTTATTTAACGGGGAGCTGTTTTTT. Amino acids: CASSLFNGELFF.

This clone has a single count. V usage is TRBV5-8 and J usage is TRBJ1-6; D is unresolved. CDR1 SGHTS and CDR2 YDEGEE come from the germline V gene. The CDR3 covers 15 residues. V lost 4 bases and J 2 bases, leaving 10 bases between the germline ends. CDR3 DNA: TGTGCCAGCAGCATAGAGGCTGCCTATAATTCACCCCTCCACTTT. It encodes CASSIEAAYNSPLHF.

The genes are TRBV4-2 and TRBJ2-3; TRBD2 matches 7 bases. CDR1 is LGHNA, CDR2 YNFKEQ, per germline. The trim removed 4 bases at V and 0 bases at J, leaving 7 bases unmatched. The CDR3 contains 16 residues. CDR3 in DNA: TGTGCCAGCAGCCTAAGCGGGCGGGGGAGCACAGATACGCAGTATTTT. It encodes CASSLSGRGSTDTQYF.

The chain combines TRBV7-8 with TRBJ1-4; D unresolved. V gave up 6 bases and J gave up 0 bases, with 11 bases separating them. CDR3 length: 15 amino acids. Germline CDR1 reads SGHVS; CDR2 reads FQNEAQ. The CDR3: CASSLHPATNEKLFF. In DNA, the CDR3 is TGTGCCAGCAGTTTACACCCGGCAACTAATGAAAAACTGTTTTTT.